This T cell receptor (beta chain) was observed in a study of T cell changes during pregnancy in multiple sclerosis. The CDR3 contains 13 residues. CDR1 MNHEY and CDR2 SMNVEV come from the germline V gene (reference sequence). Deletions cut 5 bases from V and 3 bases from J, with 10 bases between. Assay used: immunoSEQ multiplex PCR; TCRdb lists only in-frame clones, some missing. The table lists about 64,000 clones, roughly 92% of them singletons. The sequences come from peripheral blood, collected in the second trimester of pregnancy. This receptor was identified in a female donor with multiple sclerosis, enrolled in a pregnancy study. The gene calls are TRBV27 and TRBJ1-1; TRBD1 is a possible D gene (6 bases). This chain's CDR3 is CASSLQGDTEAFF. The DNA for the CDR3 is TGTGCCAGCAGTCTACAGGGTGACACTGAAGCTTTCTTT.